This passage covers 9 T cell receptor beta chains from one sample sequenced in a study of T cells in Graves' hyperthyroidism and ophthalmopathy. Researchers took RNA transcripts and amplified the TCR beta CDR3 regions from them. Using the HTBI primer set, a first-round RT-PCR was run on the TCR CDR3. TCRdb re-derived calls from the multiplex PCR reads in MiXCR, one entry per CDR3 protein. The sample holds 250,000 to 300,000 distinct CDR3 sequences, approximately 17% seen once. Specimen: blood. These receptors were obtained from a woman between 55 and 75 years old with Graves' ophthalmopathy.

CDR3 bases: TGTGCCAGCGGAAACAATGAGCAGTTCTTC. This codes for CASGNNEQFF. The chain recombines TRBV27 with TRBJ2-1; D call uncertain. The germline V gene has CDR1 MNHEY and CDR2 SMNVEV (reference sequence). The CDR3 loop spans 10 amino acids. The V and J ends lost 8 bases and 5 bases respectively, with 4 bases between them.

This clonotype turned up a few times. The chain is built from TRBV14 and TRBJ2-3, with TRBD1 as a possible D gene (6 bases). Trimming took 0 bases from V and 3 from J, leaving 7 bases between them. Germline V gene sequence: CDR1 SGHDN, CDR2 FVKESK. This CDR3 spans 14 amino acids. CDR3 sequence reads: CASSQDDRTDTQYF. In DNA, the CDR3 is TGTGCCAGCAGCCAAGATGACAGGACAGATACGCAGTATTTT.

This CDR3 is CASSLDGVAGELFF. The CDR3, as DNA: TGTGCCAGCAGCTTAGATGGAGTGGCCGGGGAGCTGTTTTTT. The chain recombines TRBV7-8 with TRBJ2-2; D is undetermined. The CDR3 contains 14 residues. The V end was cut by 1 base, the J end by 6 bases, with 9 bases between. The V gene's germline CDR1 is SGHVS and CDR2 FQNEAQ.

This clonotype has ten or more counts. The chain joins TRBV7-8 to TRBJ2-1, with D tentatively TRBD2 (6 bases). The CDR3 length is 15 residues. Trimming shortened V by 8 bases and J by 8 bases, and 22 bases separated the two germline ends. CDR1 is SGHVS and CDR2 is FQNEAQ in the germline V gene. CDR3: CASEPGLLTADEQFF. As DNA, the CDR3 is TGTGCCAGCGAACCGGGACTTCTCACTGCGGATGAGCAGTTCTTC. The whole variable domain, remainder taken from reference TRBV7-8 and TRBJ2-1, is GAGVSQSPRYKVAKRGQDVALRCDPISGHVSLFWYQQALGQGPEFLTYFQNEAQLDKSGLPSDRFFAERPEGSVSTLKIQRTQQEDSAVYLCASEPGLLTADEQFFGPGTRLTVL.

In this sample, this clonotype turned up many times. The chain links TRBV20-1 to TRBJ2-5, with D perhaps TRBD1 (6 bases). V dropped 2 bases and J dropped 10 bases, with 17 bases sitting between them. The CDR3 is 13 residues long. CDR1 and CDR2 from the germline V gene are DFQATT and SNEGSKA (reference sequence). CDR3 amino acids: CSARRTEDFYQYF. DNA for the CDR3: TGCAGTGCTAGAAGGACAGAGGATTTCTACCAGTACTTC.

This clonotype was counted many times. The chain recombines TRBV28 with TRBJ2-7; no reliable D call. CDR3 length: 14 amino acids. V lost 5 bases and J 5 bases, leaving 16 bases between the germline ends. Germline V gene lookup returns CDR1 MDHEN and CDR2 SYDVKM. As DNA, the CDR3 is TGTGCCAGCAGTCTAACCGGGTCTAGGAACGAGCAGTACTTC. This translates into CASSLTGSRNEQYF.

This clonotype was observed many times. The CDR3 protein is CASSGQAAGELFF. In DNA form, the CDR3 reads TGTGCCAGCAGCGGACAGGCTGCCGGGGAGCTGTTTTTT. The chain joins TRBV11-3 to TRBJ2-2; 7 nucleotides align to TRBD1. Per germline, CDR1 SGHNT and CDR2 YENEEA. The CDR3 length is 13 residues. V was pared by 5 bases and J by 6 bases, with 3 bases of the junction left unmatched.

Many counts were recorded for this clonotype. The chain joins TRBV5-1 to TRBJ1-1; the D is unclear. The CDR3 length is 13 residues. CDR1 and CDR2 from the germline V gene are SGHRS and YFSETQ. V was cut by 5 bases and J by 1 base, with 9 bases left in between. The CDR3 sequence: CASRLPGNTEAFF. In nucleotides, the CDR3 is TGCGCCAGCAGATTGCCAGGGAACACTGAAGCTTTCTTT.

This clonotype has ten or more counts. The rearrangement links TRBV7-2 to TRBJ2-1, with D possibly matching TRBD1 (7 bases). CDR3 length: 13 residues. Trimming cost V 7 bases and J 5 bases, with 12 bases left between them. Per the germline V gene, CDR1 is SGHTA and CDR2 is FQGNSA. CDR3 nucleotide sequence: TGTGCCAGCACCAGGGGGGCCAACAATGAGCAGTTCTTC. Its protein is CASTRGANNEQFF.